The TCR beta chain described here comes from a study of T cell repertoires in aging, cancer and after chemotherapy. J was trimmed by 5 bases and V by 7 bases; bases with no gene match: 9. The CDR3 is 15 amino acids. CDR1 is MNHEY, CDR2 SVGAGI, per germline. General study findings and limits: In each cancer cohort, median generation probability increased across chemotherapy, suggesting thymic output rebounded.

This clonotype is termed medium-sized. Its cognate antigen is unknown. The template was genomic DNA from peripheral blood, not RNA. A mixed TRB-A/B primer pool amplified rearranged TRB by multiplex touch-down PCR. Each CDR3 protein is one row after TCRdb ran MiXCR on the multiplex PCR reads. This table holds about 3,000 distinct CDR3 sequences, under 30% found once. V and J are TRBV6-5 and TRBJ2-3; 10 positions agree with TRBD1. This sequence originates from a human donor with a solid tumor. The specimen was blood. In DNA, the CDR3 is TGTGCCAGCAACCCCGGGACAGGGGCTAAAGATACGCAGTATTTT. Amino acids: CASNPGTGAKDTQYF.